The source of this T cell receptor (beta chain) is a study of cytomegalovirus exposure and HLA in healthy donors. In this sample, this clone turned up a few times. The PCR used 60 Vbeta and 13 Jbeta primers. Data came from immunoSEQ multiplex PCR; TCRdb stores just in-frame clones and leaves some out. Among some 200,000 clones, around four fifths were seen once, and the ten largest hold 2% to 3%. Unmatched junction bases numbered 5, after V lost 4 bases and J lost 1 base. Germline V gene data show CDR1 as SGHRS and CDR2 as YFSETQ. The CDR3 runs to 15 residues. Sequencing input: PBMCs. The clonotype was recovered from a woman in her 50s in good health and CMV-seropositive. The chain uses TRBV5-1 and TRBJ1-3; 7 positions match TRBD1. The CDR3 bases are TGCGCCAGCAGCATAACAGGGGATTCTGGAAACACCATATATTTT. Encoded protein: CASSITGDSGNTIYF. The variable domain in full, with the rest retrieved from reference TRBV5-1 and TRBJ1-3, is KAGVTQTPRYLIKTRGQQVTLSCSPISGHRSVSWYQQTPGQGLQFLFEYFSETQRNKGNFPGRFSGRQFSNSRSEMNVSTLELGDSALYLCASSITGDSGNTIYFGEGSWLTVV.